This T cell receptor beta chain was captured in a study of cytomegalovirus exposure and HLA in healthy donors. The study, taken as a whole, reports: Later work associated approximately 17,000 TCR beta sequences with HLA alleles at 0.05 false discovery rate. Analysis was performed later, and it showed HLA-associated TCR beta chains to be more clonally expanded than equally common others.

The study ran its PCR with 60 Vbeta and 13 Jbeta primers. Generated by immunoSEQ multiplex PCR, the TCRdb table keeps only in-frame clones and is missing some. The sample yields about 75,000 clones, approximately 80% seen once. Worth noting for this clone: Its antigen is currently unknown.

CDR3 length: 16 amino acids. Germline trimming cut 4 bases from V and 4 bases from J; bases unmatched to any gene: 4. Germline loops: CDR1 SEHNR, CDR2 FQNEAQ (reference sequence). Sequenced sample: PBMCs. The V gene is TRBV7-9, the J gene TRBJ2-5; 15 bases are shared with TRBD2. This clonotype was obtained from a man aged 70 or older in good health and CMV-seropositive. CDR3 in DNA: TGTGCCAGCAGCTCCTGGACTAGCGGGAGGGGAGAGACCCAGTACTTC. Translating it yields CASSSWTSGRGETQYF.